This T cell receptor beta chain originates from a study of blood T cell repertoires in COVID-19. CDR3 size: 16 residues. CDR1 MDHEN and CDR2 SYDVKM come from the germline V gene. Losses at the gene ends were 4 bases for V and 4 bases for J; bases not matched to a gene: 7. Here immunoSEQ multiplex PCR was the method, and the copy in TCRdb shows in-frame clones only, minus some. The table shows under 200,000 clones, with around 86% occurring only once. What was sequenced was peripheral blood. The rearrangement links TRBV28 to TRBJ2-5, with 12 nucleotides matching TRBD2. This clonotype was sampled from a woman of 80 years or more with COVID-19, enrolled during active disease. Here the CDR3 DNA reads TGTGCCAGCAGTTCATTAAAGGGACTAGCGGGAGAGACCCAGTACTTC. The encoded protein is CASSSLKGLAGETQYF.